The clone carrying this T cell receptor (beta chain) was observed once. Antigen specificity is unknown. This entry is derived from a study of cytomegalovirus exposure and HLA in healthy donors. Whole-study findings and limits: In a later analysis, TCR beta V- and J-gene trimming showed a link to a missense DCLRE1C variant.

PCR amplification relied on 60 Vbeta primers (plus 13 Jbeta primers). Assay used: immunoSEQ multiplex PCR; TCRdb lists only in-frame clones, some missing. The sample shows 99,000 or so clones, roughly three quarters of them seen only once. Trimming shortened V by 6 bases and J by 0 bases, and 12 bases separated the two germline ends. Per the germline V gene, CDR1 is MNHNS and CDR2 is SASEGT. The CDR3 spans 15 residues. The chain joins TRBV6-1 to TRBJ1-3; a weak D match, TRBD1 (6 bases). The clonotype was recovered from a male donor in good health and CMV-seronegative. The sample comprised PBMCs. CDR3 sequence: CASSSGHRSGNTIYF. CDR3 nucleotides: TGTGCCAGCAGCTCGGGACACCGCTCTGGAAACACCATATATTTT.